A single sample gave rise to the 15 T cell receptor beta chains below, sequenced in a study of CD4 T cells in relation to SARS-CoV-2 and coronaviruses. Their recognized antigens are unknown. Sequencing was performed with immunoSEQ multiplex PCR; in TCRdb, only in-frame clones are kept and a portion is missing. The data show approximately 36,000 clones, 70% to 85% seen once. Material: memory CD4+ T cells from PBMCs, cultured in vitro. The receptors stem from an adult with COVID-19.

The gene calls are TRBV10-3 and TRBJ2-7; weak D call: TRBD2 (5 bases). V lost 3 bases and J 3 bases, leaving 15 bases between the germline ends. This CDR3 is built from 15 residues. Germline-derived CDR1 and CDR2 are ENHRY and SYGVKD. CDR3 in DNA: TGTGCCATCAGTGAACTAGACGGAAGCTACTACGAGCAGTACTTC. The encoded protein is CAISELDGSYYEQYF.

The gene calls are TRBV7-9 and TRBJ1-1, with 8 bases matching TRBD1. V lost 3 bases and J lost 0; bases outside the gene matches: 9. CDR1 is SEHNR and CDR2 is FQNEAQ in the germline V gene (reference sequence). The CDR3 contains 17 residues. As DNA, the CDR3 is TGTGCCAGCAGCTTTTCCCGGCCAGGGGGCTTGAACACTGAAGCTTTCTTT. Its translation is CASSFSRPGGLNTEAFF.

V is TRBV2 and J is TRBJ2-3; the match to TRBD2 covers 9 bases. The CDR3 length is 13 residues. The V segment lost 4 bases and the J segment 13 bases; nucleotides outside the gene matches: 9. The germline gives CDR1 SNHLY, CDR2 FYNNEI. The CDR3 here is CASSGYGGRAEYF. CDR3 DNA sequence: TGTGCCAGCAGTGGATATGGCGGGAGGGCCGAGTATTTT.

In DNA form, the CDR3 reads TGTGCCAGCAGGTCCACAGGGGCCTATGGCTACACCTTC. This encodes CASRSTGAYGYTF. The V call is TRBV6-5, the J call TRBJ1-2; 7 bases are shared with TRBD1. The CDR3 is 13 amino acids. Trimming cost V 6 bases and J 4 bases; bases outside gene matches: 5. Germline CDR1 and CDR2: MNHEY and SVGAGI.

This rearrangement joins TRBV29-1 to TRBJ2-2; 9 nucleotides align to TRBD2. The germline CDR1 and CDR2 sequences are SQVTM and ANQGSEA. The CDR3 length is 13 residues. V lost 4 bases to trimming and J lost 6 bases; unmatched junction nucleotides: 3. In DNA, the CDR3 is TGCAGCGTTGTGTTAGCGGGAGCCGGGGAGCTGTTTTTT. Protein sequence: CSVVLAGAGELFF.

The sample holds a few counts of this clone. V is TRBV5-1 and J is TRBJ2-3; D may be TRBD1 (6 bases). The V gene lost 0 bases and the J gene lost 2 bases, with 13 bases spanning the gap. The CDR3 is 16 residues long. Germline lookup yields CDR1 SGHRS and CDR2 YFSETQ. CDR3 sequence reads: CASSLGGQTITDTQYF. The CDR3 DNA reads TGCGCCAGCAGCTTGGGTGGACAGACTATCACAGATACGCAGTATTTT.

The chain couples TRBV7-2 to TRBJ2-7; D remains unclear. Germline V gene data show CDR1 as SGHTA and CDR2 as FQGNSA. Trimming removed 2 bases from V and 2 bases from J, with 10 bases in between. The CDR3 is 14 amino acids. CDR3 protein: CASSLTNSPYEQYF. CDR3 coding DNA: TGTGCCAGCAGCTTAACCAACTCCCCCTACGAGCAGTACTTC.

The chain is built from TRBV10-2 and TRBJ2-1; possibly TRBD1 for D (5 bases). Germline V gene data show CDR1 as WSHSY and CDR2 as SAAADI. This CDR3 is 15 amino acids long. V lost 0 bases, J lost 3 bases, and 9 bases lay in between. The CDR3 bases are TGCGCCAGCAGTGAGTCAAGGGGTTACTACAATGAGCAGTTCTTC. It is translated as CASSESRGYYNEQFF.

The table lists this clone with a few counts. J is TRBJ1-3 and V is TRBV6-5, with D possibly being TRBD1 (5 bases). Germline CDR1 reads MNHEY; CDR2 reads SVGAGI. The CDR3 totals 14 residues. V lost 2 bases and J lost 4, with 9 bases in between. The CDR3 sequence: CASSYTGLGNTIYF. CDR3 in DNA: TGTGCCAGCAGTTACACGGGACTCGGAAACACCATATATTTT.

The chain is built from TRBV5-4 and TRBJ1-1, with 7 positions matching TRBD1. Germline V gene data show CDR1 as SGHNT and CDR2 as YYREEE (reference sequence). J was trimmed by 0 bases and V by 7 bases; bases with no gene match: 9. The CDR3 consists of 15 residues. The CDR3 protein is CASQRQGPMNTEAFF. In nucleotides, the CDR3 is TGTGCCAGCCAAAGACAGGGACCTATGAACACTGAAGCTTTCTTT.

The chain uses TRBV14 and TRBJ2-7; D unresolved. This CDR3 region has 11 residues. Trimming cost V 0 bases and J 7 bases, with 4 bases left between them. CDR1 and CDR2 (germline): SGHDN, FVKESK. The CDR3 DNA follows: TGTGCCAGCAGCCAAGATTTAGAGCAGTACTTC. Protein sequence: CASSQDLEQYF. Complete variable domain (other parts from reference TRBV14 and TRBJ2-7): EAGVTQFPSHSVIEKGQTVTLRCDPISGHDNLYWYRRVMGKEIKFLLHFVKESKQDESGMPNNRFLAERTGGTYSTLKVQPAELEDSGVYFCASSQDLEQYFGPGTRLTVT.

DNA for the CDR3: TGCGCCAGCAGGGGCTGGGGCGGGAGCACAGATACGCAGTATTTT. This codes for CASRGWGGSTDTQYF. The chain carries TRBV4-1 and TRBJ2-3; D may correspond to TRBD1 or TRBD2 (5 bases each). V lost 6 bases, J lost 0 bases, and 13 bases lay in between. This CDR3 contains 15 residues. From germline, CDR1 is MGHRA and CDR2 YSYEKL.

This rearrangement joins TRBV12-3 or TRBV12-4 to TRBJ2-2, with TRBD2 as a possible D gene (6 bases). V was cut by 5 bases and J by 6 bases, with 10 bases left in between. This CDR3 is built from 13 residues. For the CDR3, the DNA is TGTGCCAGCAGTCCGACTAGGGCCGGGGAGCTGTTTTTT. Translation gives CASSPTRAGELFF.

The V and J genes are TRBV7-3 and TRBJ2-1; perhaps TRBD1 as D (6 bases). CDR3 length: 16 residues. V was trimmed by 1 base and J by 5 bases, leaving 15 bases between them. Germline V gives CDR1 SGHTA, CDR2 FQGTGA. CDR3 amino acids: CASSLNGAGANNEQFF. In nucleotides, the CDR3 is TGTGCCAGCAGCTTAAATGGGGCAGGGGCGAACAATGAGCAGTTCTTC.

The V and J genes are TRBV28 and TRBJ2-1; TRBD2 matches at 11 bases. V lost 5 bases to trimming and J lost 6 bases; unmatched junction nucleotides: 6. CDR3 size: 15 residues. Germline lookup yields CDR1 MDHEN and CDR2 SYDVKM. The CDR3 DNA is TGTGCCAGCAGTCGTAAAACTAGCGGGAGCAATGAGCAGTTCTTC. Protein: CASSRKTSGSNEQFF. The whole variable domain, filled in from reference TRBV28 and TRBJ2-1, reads DVKVTQSSRYLVKRTGEKVFLECVQDMDHENMFWYRQDPGLGLRLIYFSYDVKMKEKGDIPEGYSVSREKKERFSLILESASTNQTSMYLCASSRKTSGSNEQFFGPGTRLTVL.